This record looks at one T cell receptor (beta chain) sequence and its context. This sample is part of a study of regulatory T cells in long-lasting Graves disease. Libraries of TCR beta came from iRepertoire HTBI primers plus Arm-PCR of CDR3 regions. MiXCR, applied by TCRdb to the multiplex PCR reads, yields one record per CDR3 protein. The sample contains some 490,000 distinct CDR3 sequences, 12% of which appear only once. Time point in this sample: newly diagnosed GD, antithyroid drugs for less than 3 months. Construction of the TCR library relied on RNA isolated from PBMCs. Germline V lookup: CDR1 SGHNT, CDR2 YYREEE (reference sequence). The CDR3 is 14 residues long. Trimming cost V 3 bases and J 4 bases, with 10 bases left between them. These data were also filed under a second study, of T cells in Graves' hyperthyroidism and ophthalmopathy.

The chain combines TRBV5-4 with TRBJ1-4, with TRBD1 as a possible D gene (5 bases). The sequence came from a woman in her 30s with Graves disease. This sample comprised peripheral blood mononuclear cells (PBMCs), obtained at new diagnosis, from a patient treated with antithyroid drugs. In DNA form, the CDR3 reads TGTGCCAGCAGCTGGCCAGGACATAATGAAAAACTGTTTTTT. Translated: CASSWPGHNEKLFF.